This is a list of T cell receptor beta chains from one sample in a study of T cell repertoires in cytomegalovirus infection. Their target antigens are unknown. TCRdb called the reads again in MiXCR, with one record for every CDR3 protein. The profile shows around 900,000 distinct CDR3 sequences, around a third of them singletons. The sequences come from cultured CD8+ T cells from PBMCs, collected from culture after CMV antigen stimulation. Every receptor here comes from a human donor in good health (CMV status not recorded). Some clones in this sample may be carry-over from other donors' samples. The CDR3 runs from the conserved cysteine through the conserved F or W. The D gene is left open where the match is weak. Only part of the rows carry a size: once, few, many, or a class if the clone is expanded.

abundance: few
v_gene: TRBV2
j_gene: TRBJ2-7
d_gene: NA
CDR3aa: CASSVSRGGWNYEQYF
CDR3nt: TGTGCCAGCAGTGTATCTCGCGGGGGCTGGAACTACGAGCAGTACTTC

abundance: NA
v_gene: TRBV7-6
j_gene: TRBJ2-7
d_gene: NA
CDR3aa: CASSSSGATLDEQYF
CDR3nt: TGTGCCAGCAGCTCCTCGGGGGCGACCCTAGACGAGCAGTACTTC

abundance: NA
v_gene: TRBV6-5
j_gene: TRBJ2-1
d_gene: NA
CDR3aa: CASRDLGDSYNEQFF
CDR3nt: TGTGCCAGCAGAGATTTGGGGGATTCCTACAATGAGCAGTTCTTC

abundance: NA
v_gene: TRBV7-4
j_gene: TRBJ1-5
d_gene: NA
CDR3aa: CASSLEGGGQPQHF
CDR3nt: TGTGCCAGCAGCTTAGAAGGGGGAGGGCAGCCCCAGCATTTT

abundance: few
v_gene: TRBV27
j_gene: TRBJ1-5
d_gene: NA
CDR3aa: CASSLSGPYSNQPQHF
CDR3nt: TGTGCCAGCAGTTTATCTGGGCCCTATAGCAATCAGCCCCAGCATTTT

abundance: NA
v_gene: TRBV2
j_gene: TRBJ1-1
d_gene: TRBD1
CDR3aa: CASLRGRTEAFF
CDR3nt: TGTGCCAGCCTCAGGGGGCGGACTGAAGCTTTCTTT

abundance: few
v_gene: TRBV12-3/TRBV12-4
j_gene: TRBJ1-4
d_gene: NA
CDR3aa: CASSPYGGETNEKLFF
CDR3nt: TGTGCCAGCAGTCCCTATGGGGGTGAGACTAATGAAAAACTGTTTTTT

abundance: NA
v_gene: TRBV27
j_gene: TRBJ1-1
d_gene: NA
CDR3aa: CASSLYFRRQDTEAFF
CDR3nt: TGTGCCAGCAGTTTATATTTTCGCCGACAGGACACTGAAGCTTTCTTT

abundance: many
v_gene: TRBV7-7
j_gene: TRBJ2-2
d_gene: NA
CDR3aa: CASSLERSGTANTGELFF
CDR3nt: TGTGCTAGCAGCTTAGAAAGAAGCGGGACAGCGAACACCGGGGAGCTGTTTTTT

abundance: NA
v_gene: TRBV7-2
j_gene: TRBJ1-4
d_gene: NA
CDR3aa: CASSYTGGNTEKLFF
CDR3nt: TGTGCCAGCAGCTACACCGGGGGGAACACTGAAAAACTGTTTTTT

abundance: NA
v_gene: TRBV7-6
j_gene: TRBJ2-1
d_gene: TRBD2
CDR3aa: CASSYLAGEVEQFF
CDR3nt: TGTGCCAGCAGCTACTTAGCGGGGGAGGTTGAGCAGTTCTTC

abundance: NA
v_gene: TRBV29-1
j_gene: TRBJ2-2
d_gene: TRBD1
CDR3aa: CSVVQGAGELFF
CDR3nt: TGCAGCGTTGTTCAGGGGGCCGGGGAGCTGTTTTTT

abundance: NA
v_gene: TRBV19
j_gene: TRBJ1-5
d_gene: NA
CDR3aa: CASKVFGERDQPQHF
CDR3nt: TGTGCCAGTAAGGTTTTTGGGGAAAGGGATCAGCCCCAGCATTTT

abundance: NA
v_gene: TRBV6-5
j_gene: TRBJ1-1
d_gene: NA
CDR3aa: CASSYPRGAGDTEAFF
CDR3nt: TGTGCCAGCAGTTACCCACGGGGGGCGGGGGACACTGAAGCTTTCTTT

abundance: NA
v_gene: TRBV12-3/TRBV12-4
j_gene: TRBJ1-2
d_gene: NA
CDR3aa: CASSLLRALESYTF
CDR3nt: TGTGCCAGCAGTTTACTCCGGGCCCTAGAGAGCTACACCTTC

abundance: many
v_gene: TRBV11-3
j_gene: TRBJ1-5
d_gene: TRBD1
CDR3aa: CASSKIRDRGTNQPQHF
CDR3nt: TGTGCCAGCAGTAAGATCCGGGACAGGGGGACCAATCAGCCCCAGCATTTT

abundance: NA
v_gene: TRBV4-1
j_gene: TRBJ2-3
d_gene: NA
CDR3aa: CASSVARGDTQYF
CDR3nt: TGCGCCAGCAGCGTCGCCAGGGGAGATACGCAGTATTTT

abundance: NA
v_gene: TRBV28
j_gene: TRBJ2-1
d_gene: NA
CDR3aa: CASSFTRGGSYNEQFF
CDR3nt: TGTGCCAGCAGTTTCACTAGGGGGGGGTCCTACAATGAGCAGTTCTTC

abundance: NA
v_gene: TRBV9
j_gene: TRBJ2-2
d_gene: NA
CDR3aa: CASSVARETKNTGELFF
CDR3nt: TGTGCCAGCAGCGTAGCCCGGGAAACTAAGAACACCGGGGAGCTGTTTTTT